This T cell receptor (beta chain) comes out of a study of cytomegalovirus exposure and HLA in healthy donors. The PCR made use of 60 Vbeta and 13 Jbeta primers. The table came from immunoSEQ multiplex PCR; TCRdb's copy has only in-frame clones and leaves some out. The sample has 80,000 or so clones, around 60% seen once; the top ten hold about 4.2%. This TCR came from a male donor in good health and CMV-seropositive. The sequenced sample consisted of PBMCs.

The CDR3 nucleotides read TGTGCCAGCAGCTCTTCAGGGGGGACGAACTACGAGCAGTACTTC. It translates to CASSSSGGTNYEQYF. The gene calls are TRBV7-9 and TRBJ2-7; tentatively, D is TRBD1 (7 bases). The CDR3 length is 15 residues. Looked up from germline, CDR1 is SEHNR and CDR2 is FQNEAQ (reference sequence). Trimming took 4 bases from V and 3 from J, leaving 16 bases between them.